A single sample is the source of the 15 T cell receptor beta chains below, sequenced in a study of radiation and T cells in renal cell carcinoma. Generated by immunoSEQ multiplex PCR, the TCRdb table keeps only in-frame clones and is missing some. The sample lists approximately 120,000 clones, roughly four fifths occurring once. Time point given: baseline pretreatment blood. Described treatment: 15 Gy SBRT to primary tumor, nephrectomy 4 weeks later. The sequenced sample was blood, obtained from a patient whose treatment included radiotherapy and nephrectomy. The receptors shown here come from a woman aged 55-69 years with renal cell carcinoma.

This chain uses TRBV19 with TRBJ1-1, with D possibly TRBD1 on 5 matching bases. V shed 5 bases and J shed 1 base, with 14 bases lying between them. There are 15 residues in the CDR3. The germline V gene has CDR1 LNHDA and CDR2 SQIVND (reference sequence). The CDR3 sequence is CASSGAGRTNTEAFF. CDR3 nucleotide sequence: TGTGCCAGTAGTGGGGCAGGCAGGACGAACACTGAAGCTTTCTTT.

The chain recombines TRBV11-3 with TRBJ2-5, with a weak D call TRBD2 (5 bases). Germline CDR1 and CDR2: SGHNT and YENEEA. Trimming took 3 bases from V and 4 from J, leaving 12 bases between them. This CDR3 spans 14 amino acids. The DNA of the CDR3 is TGTGCCAGCAGCTTGAGATCGGAGGCAGAGACCCAGTACTTC. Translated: CASSLRSEAETQYF.

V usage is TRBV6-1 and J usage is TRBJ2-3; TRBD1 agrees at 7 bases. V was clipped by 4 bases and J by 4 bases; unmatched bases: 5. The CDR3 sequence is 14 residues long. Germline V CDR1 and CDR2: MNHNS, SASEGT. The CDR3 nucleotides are TGTGCCAGCAGTGTTCGACAGGGCCCAGATACGCAGTATTTT. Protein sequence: CASSVRQGPDTQYF.

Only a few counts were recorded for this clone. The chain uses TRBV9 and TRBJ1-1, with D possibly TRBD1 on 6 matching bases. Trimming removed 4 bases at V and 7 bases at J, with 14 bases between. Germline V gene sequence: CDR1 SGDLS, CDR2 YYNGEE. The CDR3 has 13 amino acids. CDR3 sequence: CASSMGGRSEAFF. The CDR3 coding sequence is TGTGCCAGCAGCATGGGGGGGCGAAGTGAAGCTTTCTTT.

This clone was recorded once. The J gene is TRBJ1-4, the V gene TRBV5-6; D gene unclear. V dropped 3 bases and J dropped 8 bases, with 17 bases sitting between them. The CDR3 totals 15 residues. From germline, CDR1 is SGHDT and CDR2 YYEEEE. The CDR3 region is CASSSYGRGAEKLFF. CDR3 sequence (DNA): TGTGCCAGCAGCTCCTACGGTCGGGGAGCGGAAAAACTGTTTTTT. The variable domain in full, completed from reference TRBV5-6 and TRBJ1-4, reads DAGVTQSPTHLIKTRGQQVTLRCSPKSGHDTVSWYQQALGQGPQFIFQYYEEEERQRGNFPDRFSGHQFPNYSSELNVNALLLGDSALYLCASSSYGRGAEKLFFGSGTQLSVL.

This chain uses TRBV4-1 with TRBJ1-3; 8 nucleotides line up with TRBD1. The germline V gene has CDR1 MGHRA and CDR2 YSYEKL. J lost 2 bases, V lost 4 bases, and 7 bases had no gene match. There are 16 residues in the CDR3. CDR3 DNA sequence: TGCGCCAGCAGCCGCTCGGACAGGGATCCTGGAAACACCATATATTTT. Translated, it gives CASSRSDRDPGNTIYF.

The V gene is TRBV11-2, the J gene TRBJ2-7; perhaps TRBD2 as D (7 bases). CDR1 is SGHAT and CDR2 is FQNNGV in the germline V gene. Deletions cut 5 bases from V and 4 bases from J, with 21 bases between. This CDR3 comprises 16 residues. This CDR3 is CASSPGRGAGNYEQYF. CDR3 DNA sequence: TGTGCCAGCAGCCCTGGGAGGGGGGCTGGTAATTACGAGCAGTACTTC.

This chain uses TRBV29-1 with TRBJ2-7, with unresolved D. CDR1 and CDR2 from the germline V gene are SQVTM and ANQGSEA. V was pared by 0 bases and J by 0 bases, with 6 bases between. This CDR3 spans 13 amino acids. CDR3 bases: TGCAGCGTTGAAGACAGAGACTCCTACGAGCAGTACTTC. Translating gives CSVEDRDSYEQYF.

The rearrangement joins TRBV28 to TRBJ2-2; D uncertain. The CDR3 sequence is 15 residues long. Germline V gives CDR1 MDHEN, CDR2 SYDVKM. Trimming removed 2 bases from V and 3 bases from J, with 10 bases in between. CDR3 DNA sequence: TGTGCCAGCAGTTTAGTTCCTGGGGACACCGGGGAGCTGTTTTTT. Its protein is CASSLVPGDTGELFF.

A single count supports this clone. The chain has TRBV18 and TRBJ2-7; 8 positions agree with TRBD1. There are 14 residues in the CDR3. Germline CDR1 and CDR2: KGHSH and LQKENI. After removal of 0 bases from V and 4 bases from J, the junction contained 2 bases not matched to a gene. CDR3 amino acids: CASSPPDRGYEQYF. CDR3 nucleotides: TGTGCCAGCTCACCACCCGACAGGGGTTACGAGCAGTACTTC.

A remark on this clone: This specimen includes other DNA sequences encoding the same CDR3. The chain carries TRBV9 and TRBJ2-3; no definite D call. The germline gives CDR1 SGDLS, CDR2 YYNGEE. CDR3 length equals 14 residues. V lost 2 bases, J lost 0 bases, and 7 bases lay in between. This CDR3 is CASSVASSTDTQYF. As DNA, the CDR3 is TGTGCCAGCAGCGTCGCCTCTAGCACAGATACGCAGTATTTT.

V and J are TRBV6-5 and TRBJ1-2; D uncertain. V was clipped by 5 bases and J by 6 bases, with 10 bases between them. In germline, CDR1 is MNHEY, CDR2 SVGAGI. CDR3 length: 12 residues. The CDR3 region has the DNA TGTGCCAGCAGTCCCGGTTTCGATGGCTACACCTTC. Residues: CASSPGFDGYTF.

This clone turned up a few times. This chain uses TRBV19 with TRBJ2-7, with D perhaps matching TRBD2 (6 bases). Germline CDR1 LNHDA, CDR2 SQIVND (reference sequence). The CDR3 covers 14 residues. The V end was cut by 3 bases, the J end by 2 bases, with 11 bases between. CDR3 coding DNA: TGTGCCAGTAGTATGGGGGGTTCCCCCTACGAGCAGTACTTC. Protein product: CASSMGGSPYEQYF.

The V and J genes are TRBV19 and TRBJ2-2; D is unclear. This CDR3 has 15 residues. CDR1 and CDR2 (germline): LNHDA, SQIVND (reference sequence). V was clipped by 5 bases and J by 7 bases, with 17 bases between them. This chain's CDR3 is CASSSSPTWGGELFF. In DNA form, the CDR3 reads TGTGCCAGTAGTTCAAGCCCCACTTGGGGCGGGGAGCTGTTTTTT.

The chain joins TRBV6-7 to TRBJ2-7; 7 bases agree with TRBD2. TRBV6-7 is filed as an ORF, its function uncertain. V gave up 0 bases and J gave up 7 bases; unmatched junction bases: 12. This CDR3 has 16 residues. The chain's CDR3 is CASSYSGGEKIGEQYF. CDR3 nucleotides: TGTGCCAGCAGTTACTCGGGGGGGGAGAAAATTGGGGAGCAGTACTTC.